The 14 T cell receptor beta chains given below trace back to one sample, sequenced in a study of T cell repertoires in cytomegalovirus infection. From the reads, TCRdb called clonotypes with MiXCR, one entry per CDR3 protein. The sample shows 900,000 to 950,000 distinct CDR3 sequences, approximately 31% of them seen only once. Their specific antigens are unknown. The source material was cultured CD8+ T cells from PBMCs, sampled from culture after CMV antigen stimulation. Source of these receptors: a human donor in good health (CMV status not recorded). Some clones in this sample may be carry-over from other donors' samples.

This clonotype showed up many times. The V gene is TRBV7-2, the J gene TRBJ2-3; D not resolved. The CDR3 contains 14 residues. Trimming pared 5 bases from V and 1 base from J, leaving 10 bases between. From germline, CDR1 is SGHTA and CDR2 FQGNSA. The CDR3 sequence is CASSPYEGTDTQYF. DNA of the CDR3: TGTGCCAGCAGCCCCTACGAGGGCACAGATACGCAGTATTTT.

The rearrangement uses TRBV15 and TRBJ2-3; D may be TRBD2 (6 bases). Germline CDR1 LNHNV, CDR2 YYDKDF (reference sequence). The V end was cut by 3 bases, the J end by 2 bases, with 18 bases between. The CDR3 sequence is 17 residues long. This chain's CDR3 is CATSSAGSSPPTDTQYF. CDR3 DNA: TGTGCCACCAGCAGTGCGGGATCTTCGCCGCCCACAGATACGCAGTATTTT. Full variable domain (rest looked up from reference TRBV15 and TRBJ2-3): DAMVIQNPRYQVTQFGKPVTLSCSQTLNHNVMYWYQQKSSQAPKLLFHYYDKDFNNEADTPDNFQSRRPNTSFCFLDIRSPGLGDTAMYLCATSSAGSSPPTDTQYFGPGTRLTVL.

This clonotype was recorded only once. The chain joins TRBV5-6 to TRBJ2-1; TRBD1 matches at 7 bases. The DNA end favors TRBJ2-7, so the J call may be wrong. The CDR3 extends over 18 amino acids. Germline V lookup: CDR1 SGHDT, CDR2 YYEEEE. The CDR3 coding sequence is TGTGCCAGCAGCTTGGGGGGGATACAGGGGAGCTCCTACAATGAGCAGTACTTC. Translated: CASSLGGIQGSSYNEQYF.

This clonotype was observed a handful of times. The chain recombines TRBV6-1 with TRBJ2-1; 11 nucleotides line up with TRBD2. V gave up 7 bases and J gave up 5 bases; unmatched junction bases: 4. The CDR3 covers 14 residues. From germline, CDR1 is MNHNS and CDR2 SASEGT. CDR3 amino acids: CASTIAGGHNEQFF. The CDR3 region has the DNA TGTGCCAGCACCATAGCGGGGGGGCACAATGAGCAGTTCTTC.

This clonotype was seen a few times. The CDR3 is CASSSTGQGARQETQYF. DNA for the CDR3: TGTGCCAGCAGTTCTACTGGACAGGGGGCTCGACAAGAGACCCAGTACTTC. This chain links TRBV27 with TRBJ2-5, with TRBD1 matching 11 bases. This CDR3 is 17 amino acids long. V lost 4 bases and J lost 2; bases outside the gene matches: 9. Germline assignment: CDR1 MNHEY and CDR2 SMNVEV (reference sequence).

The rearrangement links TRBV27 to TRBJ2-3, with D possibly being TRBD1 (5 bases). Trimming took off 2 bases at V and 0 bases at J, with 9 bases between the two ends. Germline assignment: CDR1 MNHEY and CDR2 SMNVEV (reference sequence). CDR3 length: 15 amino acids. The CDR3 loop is CASSLVRTSTDTQYF. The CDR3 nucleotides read TGTGCCAGCAGTTTAGTCAGGACAAGCACAGATACGCAGTATTTT.

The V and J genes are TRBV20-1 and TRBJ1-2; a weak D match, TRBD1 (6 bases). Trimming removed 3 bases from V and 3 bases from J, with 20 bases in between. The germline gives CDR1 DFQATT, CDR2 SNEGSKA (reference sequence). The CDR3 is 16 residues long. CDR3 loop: CSARKEGGPSHYGYTF. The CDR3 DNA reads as TGCAGTGCTAGGAAAGAGGGGGGGCCTTCTCACTATGGCTACACCTTC.

The CDR3 nucleotides are TGTGCCAGCACCAGGGGACAGGAAGCATACAATGAGCAGTTCTTC. Translated: CASTRGQEAYNEQFF. This sequence joins TRBV6-1 and TRBJ2-1; 8 bases map to TRBD1. V lost 7 bases, J lost 4 bases, and 9 bases stayed unmatched. Germline CDR1 reads MNHNS; CDR2 reads SASEGT. The CDR3 contains 15 residues.

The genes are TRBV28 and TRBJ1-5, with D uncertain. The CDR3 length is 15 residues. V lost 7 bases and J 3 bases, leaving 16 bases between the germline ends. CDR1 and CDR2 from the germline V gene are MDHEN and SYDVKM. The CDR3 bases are TGTGCCAGCAACCTCAGGAGGTGGGACAATCAGCCCCAGCATTTT. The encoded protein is CASNLRRWDNQPQHF. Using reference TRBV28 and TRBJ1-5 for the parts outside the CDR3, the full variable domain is DVKVTQSSRYLVKRTGEKVFLECVQDMDHENMFWYRQDPGLGLRLIYFSYDVKMKEKGDIPEGYSVSREKKERFSLILESASTNQTSMYLCASNLRRWDNQPQHFGDGTRLSIL.

CDR3 amino acids: CASSPIQGSGANVLTF. The DNA of the CDR3 is TGTGCCAGCAGTCCCATACAGGGTTCTGGGGCCAACGTCCTGACTTTC. The V and J genes are TRBV28 and TRBJ2-6; a possible D gene is TRBD1 (6 bases). This CDR3 spans 16 amino acids. Germline assignment: CDR1 MDHEN and CDR2 SYDVKM. V shed 5 bases and J shed 1 base, with 12 bases lying between them.

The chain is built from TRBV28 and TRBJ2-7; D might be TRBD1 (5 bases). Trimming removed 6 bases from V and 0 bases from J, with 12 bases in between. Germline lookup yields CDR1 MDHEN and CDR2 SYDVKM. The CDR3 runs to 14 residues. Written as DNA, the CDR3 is TGTGCCAGCAGCCCAACAGGTGGCTCCTACGAGCAGTACGTC. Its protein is CASSPTGGSYEQYV.

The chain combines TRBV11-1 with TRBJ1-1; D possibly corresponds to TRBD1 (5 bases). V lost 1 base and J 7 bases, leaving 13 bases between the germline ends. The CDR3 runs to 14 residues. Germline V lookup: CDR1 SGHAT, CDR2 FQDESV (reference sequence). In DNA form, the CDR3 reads TGTGCCAGCAGCTTAGAACAGGTACGCCGTGAAGCTTTCTTT. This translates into CASSLEQVRREAFF.

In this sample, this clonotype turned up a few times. CDR3 loop: CASSEPMDSTDTQYF. The CDR3 DNA is TGTGCCAGCAGTGAACCCATGGACAGCACAGATACGCAGTATTTT. The rearrangement joins TRBV6-1 to TRBJ2-3; D unresolved. Trimming removed 2 bases from V and 0 bases from J, with 9 bases in between. The CDR3 spans 15 residues. The V gene's germline CDR1 is MNHNS and CDR2 SASEGT.

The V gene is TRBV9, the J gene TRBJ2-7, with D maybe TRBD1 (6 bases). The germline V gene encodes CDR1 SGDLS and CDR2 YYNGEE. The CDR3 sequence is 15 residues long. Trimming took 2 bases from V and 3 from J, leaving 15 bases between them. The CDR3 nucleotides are TGTGCCAGCAGCGTTTCCGGGACATACTTCTACGAGCAGTACTTC. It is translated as CASSVSGTYFYEQYF.